A selection of T cell receptor beta chains follows, all from one sample in a study of shared clonotypes between healthy human individuals. TCRdb keeps only in-frame clones here, not all; method: immunoSEQ multiplex PCR. This repertoire shows over 100,000 clones, 68% found once; its top ten account for roughly a quarter. Sequencing was performed on memory CD8+ T cells sorted from blood. These receptors originate from a woman younger than 45 in good health. Both conserved end residues are part of each CDR3. A D gene is named only where the DNA matches it firmly. Size values are once, few and many counts, or a class for expanded clones, and some rows have none.

j_call d_call clone_size v_call cdr3_nt cdr3_aa
TRBJ2-2 NA few TRBV6-6 TGTGCCAGCAGTTACGTCGGGTCCGGGGAGCTGTTTTTT CASSYVGSGELFF
TRBJ1-3 NA NA TRBV7-8 TGTGGTTGGACAGCCTCTGGAAACACCATATATTTT CGWTASGNTIYF
TRBJ1-1 NA many TRBV7-8 TGTGCCAGCAGCTTAGGGCAGAGGGGGGCCATGAACACTGAAGCTTTCTTT CASSLGQRGAMNTEAFF
TRBJ2-2 NA NA TRBV19 TGTGCCAGTAGGGGAGGACTCTCGAACACCGGGGAGCTGTTTTTT CASRGGLSNTGELFF
TRBJ2-1 NA NA TRBV5-1 TGCGCCAGCAGCTCGGGGGGCTCCGGGGCAGCACGATACAATGAGCAGTTCTTC CASSSGGSGAARYNEQFF
TRBJ2-4 TRBD1 once TRBV7-4 TGTGCCAGCAGCTTTTCCGGGACAGGGGAAGCTCCGGAGACTCTAGCCAAAAACATTCAGTACTTC CASSFSGTGEAPETLAKNIQYF
TRBJ2-1 TRBD2 NA TRBV6-5 TGTGCCAGCAGTTACTTAGCGGGAAGCTCCTACAATGAGCAGTTCTTC CASSYLAGSSYNEQFF
TRBJ1-3 NA NA TRBV10-3 TGTGCCATCAGGGCGGGACGTGGAGGAAACACCATATATTTT CAIRAGRGGNTIYF
TRBJ1-2 NA NA TRBV7-9 TGTGCCAGCAGCTCCCTGGGGCAGGGGCAGAACTATGGCTACACCTTC CASSSLGQGQNYGYTF
TRBJ1-2 TRBD1 NA TRBV7-8 TGTGCCAGCAGCGTCCGACCGGGACAGGGATTCAACTACACCTTC CASSVRPGQGFNYTF
TRBJ2-7 TRBD2 NA TRBV25-1 TGTGCCAGCAGTGGAAAAGCGGGAGTTGGGGCCTACGAGCAGTACTTC CASSGKAGVGAYEQYF
TRBJ2-1 NA NA TRBV6-6 TGTGCCAGCAGCCCTCGGACCTCCTTGGGGGAGCAGTTCTTC CASSPRTSLGEQFF
TRBJ1-2 TRBD1 NA TRBV2 TGTGCCAGCAGCGTCGACAGGGGGCTTGGCTACACCTTC CASSVDRGLGYTF
TRBJ2-7 TRBD1 once TRBV5-1 TGCGCCAGCAGCTTAGGACAGGGGCGCGAGCAGTACTTC CASSLGQGREQYF
TRBJ2-1 NA many TRBV19 TGTGCCAGTAGTCCTCGGAGCGGGTACTACAATGAGCAGTTCTTC CASSPRSGYYNEQFF
TRBJ1-2 TRBD1 NA TRBV5-1 TGCGCCAGCAGCTTGGCACAGGGGAAGCGCGGCTACACCTTC CASSLAQGKRGYTF
TRBJ2-3 NA NA TRBV5-1 TGCGCCAGCAGCTTGGCCCAGGGCCCTAGCACAGATACGCAGTATTTT CASSLAQGPSTDTQYF
TRBJ2-7 NA NA TRBV4-1 TGCGCCAGCAGCCACGGGAGCTCCTACGAGCAGTACTTC CASSHGSSYEQYF
TRBJ2-7 NA NA TRBV9 TGTGCCAGCAGCGGTAGTAGTAGGACCGGCAGGGCCGACTCCTACGAGCAGTACTTC CASSGSSRTGRADSYEQYF
TRBJ1-5 TRBD1 NA TRBV19 TGTGCCAGTAGTACACCAGTCCTCGGCCGACAGGGGGTTAGCAATCAGCCCCAGCATTTT CASSTPVLGRQGVSNQPQHF
TRBJ2-2 NA NA TRBV5-1 TGCGCCAGCAGCTTGGCCGGCGTCTTGGCGGCCGGGGAGCTGTTTTTT CASSLAGVLAAGELFF
TRBJ2-2 NA NA TRBV6-4 TGTGCCAGCAGTGACTCGGGGGGAAGGGACACCGGGGAGCTGTTTTTT CASSDSGGRDTGELFF
TRBJ1-5 NA few TRBV5-5 TGTGCCAGCAGCTTAGACCCCGATCAGCCCCAGCATTTT CASSLDPDQPQHF
TRBJ2-7 NA NA TRBV7-9 TGTGCCAGCAGCTTAGCGGTAGCCCGGGGCGAGCAGTACTTC CASSLAVARGEQYF
TRBJ2-1 TRBD2 NA TRBV2 TGTGCCAGCAGTGAAGCCAAGCGGGATGAGGGCTACAATGAGCAGTTCTTC CASSEAKRDEGYNEQFF
TRBJ2-3 NA many TRBV6-4 TGTGCCAGCAGCCTCTCGGGGACAGATACGCAGTATTTT CASSLSGTDTQYF
TRBJ1-1 NA NA TRBV27 TGTGCCAGCAGTTTAGGGGTCGAACCCATGAACACTGAAGCTTTCTTT CASSLGVEPMNTEAFF
TRBJ2-6 NA many TRBV5-8 TGTGCCAGCAGCCAAAACAGTCACGGGGAATCTGGGGCCAACGTCCTGACTTTC CASSQNSHGESGANVLTF
TRBJ2-1 TRBD2 few TRBV4-1 TGCGCCAGCAGCCAAGCGTGGGGACTAGCGGACTACAATGAGCAGTTCTTC CASSQAWGLADYNEQFF
TRBJ2-3 NA NA TRBV28 TGTGCCAGCAAGTTCACCGGCACAGATACGCAGTATTTT CASKFTGTDTQYF
TRBJ2-7 TRBD1 NA TRBV7-9 TGTGCCAGCAGAACAGAGGCAGGGGGCGCGTCTGGTACTTACGAGCAGTACTTC CASRTEAGGASGTYEQYF
TRBJ2-3 NA few TRBV7-2 TGTGCCAGCAGCTATTACACAGATACGCAGTATTTT CASSYYTDTQYF
TRBJ2-7 NA few TRBV2 TGTGCCAGCAGTTCGGGACACAACACCTACGAGCAGTACTTC CASSSGHNTYEQYF
TRBJ2-7 NA NA TRBV2 TGTGCCAGCAACCAGGGGATCTACGAGCAGTACTTC CASNQGIYEQYF
TRBJ1-4 NA few TRBV2 TGTGCCAGCAGACAACCAGCAGCAACTAATGAAAAACTGTTTTTT CASRQPAATNEKLFF
TRBJ2-2 NA NA TRBV30 TGTGCCTGGAGTGTAACAGGCGGGAACACCGGGGAGCTGTTTTTT CAWSVTGGNTGELFF
TRBJ2-7 NA NA TRBV19 TGTGCCAGTAGTATCAAGGGCCCCTACGAGCAGTACTTC CASSIKGPYEQYF
TRBJ1-1 NA NA TRBV5-4 TGTGCCAGCAGCTTGCATCATGGGTCGGAAACTGAAGCTTTCTTT CASSLHHGSETEAFF
TRBJ1-1 TRBD1 NA TRBV10-3 TGTGCCATCAGTGAGATGGTCCTTACAGGGGCTACAAACACTGAAGCTTTCTTT CAISEMVLTGATNTEAFF
TRBJ2-1 NA few TRBV27 TGTGCCAGCAGTGCCTTTCTAGGAGGCGGGTACAATGAGCAGTTCTTC CASSAFLGGGYNEQFF
TRBJ2-1 NA many TRBV19 TGTGCCAGTAGGCCGGGTGGGTTCTACAATGAGCAGTTCTTC CASRPGGFYNEQFF
TRBJ2-1 TRBD2 few TRBV30 TGTGCCTGGAGTGAACCTACTAGCGGGGCCTACAATGAGCAGTTCTTC CAWSEPTSGAYNEQFF
TRBJ1-2 TRBD1 NA TRBV5-6 TGTGCCAGCAGCCCATTAGGGACAGGGAAACTGTACACCTTC CASSPLGTGKLYTF
TRBJ1-4 NA NA TRBV5-1 TGCGCCAGCAGCTTGAGTGGGCTCCTTAATGAAAAACTGTTTTTT CASSLSGLLNEKLFF
TRBJ2-7 TRBD1 NA TRBV28 TGTGCCAGCAGTTTTCACAGACAGGGCGAGCAGTACTTC CASSFHRQGEQYF
TRBJ2-5 NA many TRBV18 TGTGCCAGCTCACCACACCCCAGGGAGTACCAGTACTTC CASSPHPREYQYF
TRBJ2-5 NA NA TRBV25-1 TGTGCCAGCACCCGGAGGGGGGTGGGGGACCAAGAGACCCAGTACTTC CASTRRGVGDQETQYF
TRBJ2-7 NA NA TRBV5-4 TGTGCCAGCAGTTCAGTCAGCGAGCAGTACTTC CASSSVSEQYF
TRBJ2-7 NA NA TRBV2 TGTGCCAGCAGCTCCTGGTGGGACTCTAGCTCCTACGAGCAGTACTTC CASSSWWDSSSYEQYF
TRBJ2-1 NA NA TRBV6-5 TGTGCCAGCAGTCCGGGAATTAATGAGCAGTTCTTC CASSPGINEQFF
TRBJ1-2 NA NA TRBV30 TGTGCCTGGACACACGGCAGTCCAACCTATGGCTACACCTTC CAWTHGSPTYGYTF